Each of the 21 T cell receptor beta chains below was sequenced from the same sample in a study of technical replicates of blood from a handful of donors. The table came from immunoSEQ multiplex PCR; TCRdb's copy has only in-frame clones and leaves some out. The table records about 88,000 clones, around 94% of them present only once. Input material: T cells isolated from PBMCs. Receptors originate from a human donor in good health.

V usage is TRBV5-1 and J usage is TRBJ2-6; TRBD1 aligns across 7 bases. The junction had 9 bases not matched to a gene; V was cut back by 2 bases and J by 4 bases. The CDR3 loop spans 17 amino acids. CDR1 is SGHRS, CDR2 YFSETQ, per germline. The CDR3, as DNA: TGCGCCAGCAGCTTATTGGGACAGTCTCCCGGGGCCAACGTCCTGACTTTC. Protein: CASSLLGQSPGANVLTF.

This clone turned up a few times. The chain combines TRBV28 with TRBJ1-2; 8 positions match TRBD1. The CDR3 loop spans 14 amino acids. The V gene end was trimmed by 5 bases and the J gene end by 7 bases; junction bases not matched to a gene: 9. CDR1 is MDHEN, CDR2 SYDVKM, per germline. The CDR3 DNA reads TGTGCCAGCAGTGTAACAGGGGGGACGTTTGGCTACACCTTC. Residues: CASSVTGGTFGYTF.

This chain links TRBV4-1 with TRBJ1-1; D ambiguous. In germline, CDR1 is MGHRA, CDR2 YSYEKL. Trimming cost V 1 base and J 7 bases, with 16 bases left between them. This CDR3 has 15 residues. The CDR3 nucleotides read TGCGCCAGCAGCCAAGCTCCGTTTCCGTCCAGTGAAGCTTTCTTT. The encoded protein is CASSQAPFPSSEAFF.

The rearrangement joins TRBV5-1 to TRBJ1-1; 8 bases agree with TRBD1. The junction had 5 bases not matched to a gene; V was cut back by 6 bases and J by 4 bases. CDR1 is SGHRS and CDR2 is YFSETQ in the germline V gene. This CDR3 comprises 13 residues. The CDR3 nucleotides are TGCGCCAGCACTGACAGGGGTGGCACTGAAGCTTTCTTT. Residues: CASTDRGGTEAFF.

As DNA, the CDR3 is TGTGCCAGTAGTACTTATGGACAGATCTCTGGAAACACCATATATTTT. It encodes CASSTYGQISGNTIYF. V usage is TRBV19 and J usage is TRBJ1-3; D perhaps matches TRBD1 (6 bases). The CDR3 covers 16 residues. Trimming removed 4 bases from V and 0 bases from J, with 13 bases in between. The germline CDR1 and CDR2 sequences are LNHDA and SQIVND (reference sequence).

This chain joins TRBV28 and TRBJ1-5; D ambiguous. Trimming cost V 2 bases and J 11 bases, with 7 bases left between them. CDR3 length equals 11 residues. Germline-derived CDR1 and CDR2 are MDHEN and SYDVKM. CDR3 amino acids: CASSLNSAQHF. CDR3 nucleotides: TGTGCCAGCAGTTTAAACTCGGCCCAGCATTTT.

The chain links TRBV28 to TRBJ2-7, with a tentative D call TRBD1 (5 bases). The V end lost 5 bases, the J end lost 4 bases, and 21 bases lay between the germline ends. Germline V gives CDR1 MDHEN, CDR2 SYDVKM. The CDR3 extends over 16 amino acids. The CDR3 reads CASSTVLGPTSYEQYF. CDR3 sequence (DNA): TGTGCCAGCAGTACCGTGTTGGGGCCTACATCTTACGAGCAGTACTTC.

Only one count was recorded for this clone. The rearrangement joins TRBV29-1 to TRBJ2-7; maybe TRBD1 (6 bases). V was clipped by 4 bases and J by 3 bases, with 13 bases between them. Germline CDR1 SQVTM, CDR2 ANQGSEA. This CDR3 region has 13 residues. The CDR3 coding sequence is TGCAGCGTTGTAGAACAACAGGGCTACGAGCAGTACTTC. It encodes CSVVEQQGYEQYF.

The V and J genes are TRBV2 and TRBJ2-3; 7 bases are a match to TRBD2. V was pared by 4 bases and J by 3 bases, with 7 bases of the junction left unmatched. CDR1 is SNHLY and CDR2 is FYNNEI in the germline V gene. This CDR3 region has 15 residues. For the CDR3, the DNA is TGTGCCAGCAGTGGAACTAGCGTTTTAACAGATACGCAGTATTTT. Its translation is CASSGTSVLTDTQYF. The full variable domain, completed using reference TRBV2 and TRBJ2-3, is EPEVTQTPSHQVTQMGQEVILRCVPISNHLYFYWYRQILGQKVEFLVSFYNNEISEKSEIFDDQFSVERPDGSNFTLKIRSTKLEDSAMYFCASSGTSVLTDTQYFGPGTRLTVL.

The CDR3 spells CASSPDRGSYNEQFF. In DNA, the CDR3 is TGTGCCAGCAGCCCAGACAGGGGCTCCTACAATGAGCAGTTCTTC. The rearrangement uses TRBV7-3 and TRBJ2-1; 8 bases match TRBD1. There are 15 residues in the CDR3. Germline V gives CDR1 SGHTA, CDR2 FQGTGA. With 5 bases clipped from V and 0 bases from J, the junction kept 3 bases outside the gene matches. Full variable domain (remainder filled in from reference TRBV7-3 and TRBJ2-1): GAGVSQTPSNKVTEKGKYVELRCDPISGHTALYWYRQSLGQGPEFLIYFQGTGAADDSGLPNDRFFAVRPEGSVSTLKIQRTERGDSAVYLCASSPDRGSYNEQFFGPGTRLTVL.

This clone showed up just once. The chain combines TRBV4-1 with TRBJ2-1; 11 bases are a match to TRBD2. V dropped 4 bases and J dropped 8; count of bases not matched to a gene: 10. Germline V gene data show CDR1 as MGHRA and CDR2 as YSYEKL. The CDR3 totals 16 residues. The CDR3 spells CASSLGTSGRIYEQFF. The CDR3 region has the DNA TGCGCCAGCAGCCTAGGAACTAGCGGGAGAATCTATGAGCAGTTCTTC.

The chain employs TRBV4-1 and TRBJ2-3; D perhaps matches TRBD1 (5 bases). This CDR3 is 17 amino acids long. Per germline, CDR1 MGHRA and CDR2 YSYEKL. The V gene lost 3 bases and the J gene lost 6 bases, with 22 bases spanning the gap. CDR3 sequence: CASSHLPGQSDKDTQYF. CDR3 nucleotides: TGCGCCAGCAGCCACCTCCCCGGACAATCGGATAAGGATACGCAGTATTTT.

The chain carries TRBV18 and TRBJ2-7; TRBD1 matches at 8 bases. This CDR3 comprises 14 residues. Germline V gives CDR1 KGHSH, CDR2 LQKENI. V lost 6 bases, J lost 5 bases, and 9 bases stayed unmatched. The CDR3 DNA follows: TGTGCCAGCTCTGAGGACAGGGTGAGAAACGAGCAGTACTTC. Translation gives CASSEDRVRNEQYF.

The DNA for the CDR3 is TGTGCCAGCAGCGTCGGGAACTATGGCTACACCTTC. Translated: CASSVGNYGYTF. The V gene is TRBV9, the J gene TRBJ1-2; D remains unclear. The CDR3 is 12 amino acids. The V and J ends lost 2 bases and 2 bases respectively, with 4 bases between them. In germline, CDR1 is SGDLS, CDR2 YYNGEE.

The table lists this clone with a count of one. The rearrangement links TRBV27 to TRBJ2-3, with a tentative D call TRBD1 (5 bases). Germline V gene sequence: CDR1 MNHEY, CDR2 SMNVEV (reference sequence). Deletions cut 10 bases from V and 4 bases from J, with 15 bases between. This CDR3 has 13 amino acids. The CDR3 is CATTGGRADTQYF. The CDR3 DNA sequence: TGTGCCACAACAGGTGGTCGCGCAGATACGCAGTATTTT.

V usage is TRBV28 and J usage is TRBJ1-5; tentatively, D is TRBD1 (5 bases). V gave up 6 bases and J gave up 0 bases, with 12 bases separating them. The CDR3 is made up of 15 amino acids. Per germline, CDR1 MDHEN and CDR2 SYDVKM. DNA for the CDR3: TGTGCCAGCAGGCCTGACAGTTATAGCAATCAGCCCCAGCATTTT. Translation: CASRPDSYSNQPQHF.

This rearrangement joins TRBV5-1 to TRBJ2-2, with a weak D call TRBD2 (5 bases). There are 16 residues in the CDR3. Germline V gene lookup returns CDR1 SGHRS and CDR2 YFSETQ. Trimming removed 2 bases at V and 0 bases at J, with 11 bases between. CDR3 coding DNA: TGCGCCAGCAGCTTTAGACGGGGTTCGAACACCGGGGAGCTGTTTTTT. It yields the protein CASSFRRGSNTGELFF.

The chain recombines TRBV7-9 with TRBJ2-1, with 10 positions matching TRBD2. Germline CDR1 reads SEHNR; CDR2 reads FQNEAQ (reference sequence). Trimming took 4 bases from V and 0 from J; bases not matched to a gene: 3. This CDR3 is built from 16 residues. This chain's CDR3 is CASSSPSGGSYNEQFF. DNA for the CDR3: TGTGCCAGCAGCTCCCCTAGCGGGGGCTCCTACAATGAGCAGTTCTTC.

The V gene is TRBV10-1, the J gene TRBJ2-2; weak D call: TRBD1 (5 bases). V shed 5 bases and J shed 4 bases, with 14 bases lying between them. The CDR3 sequence is 15 residues long. Germline V CDR1 and CDR2: WNHNN, SYGVQD (reference sequence). CDR3 loop: CASSQTAVSTGELFF. For the CDR3, the DNA is TGCGCCAGCAGTCAGACAGCTGTGAGCACCGGGGAGCTGTTTTTT.

This chain uses TRBV19 with TRBJ2-7, with a weak D call TRBD2 (6 bases). Trimming cost V 6 bases and J 1 base, with 10 bases left between them. Per germline, CDR1 LNHDA and CDR2 SQIVND (reference sequence). This CDR3 spans 13 amino acids. CDR3 nucleotides: TGTGCCAGTAGCTTCGGGACTTCCTACGAGCAGTACTTC. Amino acids: CASSFGTSYEQYF.

The V and J genes are TRBV19 and TRBJ2-2; perhaps TRBD2 as D (6 bases). Germline V gene sequence: CDR1 LNHDA, CDR2 SQIVND (reference sequence). The CDR3 loop spans 15 amino acids. Trimming left V 6 bases short and J 6 bases short, with 17 bases between. CDR3 protein: CASRGASADAGELFF. In nucleotides, the CDR3 is TGTGCCAGTAGAGGGGCTAGCGCGGACGCCGGGGAGCTGTTTTTT.